This T cell receptor (beta chain) appears in the sequencing data of a study of blood T cell repertoires in COVID-19. About the study: COVID-19 samples from acute and convalescent phases originated in the United States, Italy and Spain.

This clone was seen only a few times. The CDR3 has 15 residues. Trimming took 2 bases from V and 6 from J; bases not matched to a gene: 9. Germline V gives CDR1 MNHEY, CDR2 SVGEGT. Per the study methods: Counts of nucleated cells, estimated from reference gene primer amplification, were obtained. Method: immunoSEQ multiplex PCR; TCRdb's copy keeps in-frame clones and lacks some. That table gives V, J and clone size, and the DNA gave D and trimming. The sample records some 190,000 clones, 84% being singletons. The chain recombines TRBV6-2 or TRBV6-3 with TRBJ2-7; 8 bases agree with TRBD1. The sequenced material came from peripheral blood. The sequence was collected from a woman in her 70s with active or convalescent COVID-19. The CDR3 protein is CASSYTDRGASEQYF. CDR3 sequence (DNA): TGTGCCAGCAGTTACACCGACAGGGGTGCCAGCGAGCAGTACTTC.